The rows below give T cell receptor beta chains drawn from one sample of a study of early T cells in non-severe SARS-CoV-2 infection. One entry per CDR3 protein, called by TCRdb with MiXCR from the 5' RACE reads. Altogether fewer than 80,000 distinct CDR3 sequences are present, roughly 9% being singletons, with the ten largest covering about an eighth. The sample consisted of whole blood, taken at baseline. The receptors here all came from an adult who was a healthcare worker with PCR-confirmed SARS-CoV-2 infection or an uninfected control (not recorded which). The CDR3 runs from the conserved cysteine through the conserved F or W. Each record gives: V gene, J gene, clone size, D gene, CDR3 protein, CDR3 DNA. D genes are given only for firm matches. A row's size may be missing; if present it is once, few, many or a size class.

V gene: TRBV15; J gene: TRBJ2-2; clone size: many; D gene: NA; CDR3 protein: CATSRDHWRTGELFF; CDR3 DNA: TGTGCCACCAGCAGAGATCACTGGAGGACCGGGGAGCTGTTTTTT
V gene: TRBV11-3; J gene: TRBJ2-1; clone size: many; D gene: TRBD2; CDR3 protein: CASSPGSGGANEQFF; CDR3 DNA: TGTGCCAGCAGCCCCGGATCGGGAGGGGCCAATGAGCAGTTCTTC
V gene: TRBV20-1; J gene: TRBJ2-1; clone size: few; D gene: TRBD2; CDR3 protein: CSAIAGDPSYNEQFF; CDR3 DNA: TGCAGTGCCATAGCGGGAGACCCCTCCTACAATGAGCAGTTCTTC
V gene: TRBV4-3; J gene: TRBJ1-1; clone size: few; D gene: NA; CDR3 protein: CASSQPGTPRGEAFF; CDR3 DNA: TGCGCCAGCAGCCAGCCCGGGACACCTCGGGGGGAAGCTTTCTTT
V gene: TRBV10-3; J gene: TRBJ2-4; clone size: many; D gene: NA; CDR3 protein: CAISESNIQYF; CDR3 DNA: TGTGCCATCAGTGAGTCCAACATTCAGTACTTC
V gene: TRBV3-1; J gene: TRBJ2-2; clone size: once; D gene: TRBD2; CDR3 protein: CASSQGFGGSGTGELFF; CDR3 DNA: TGTGCCAGCAGCCAAGGATTCGGCGGGAGCGGCACCGGGGAGCTGTTTTTT
V gene: TRBV11-2; J gene: TRBJ2-7; clone size: many; D gene: TRBD1; CDR3 protein: CASSPDRGAREQYF; CDR3 DNA: TGTGCCAGCAGTCCCGACAGGGGCGCAAGGGAGCAGTACTTC
V gene: TRBV6-1; J gene: TRBJ2-7; clone size: few; D gene: TRBD1; CDR3 protein: CASSEGQDPSYEQYF; CDR3 DNA: TGTGCCAGCAGTGAGGGACAGGATCCTTCCTACGAGCAGTACTTC
V gene: TRBV4-2; J gene: TRBJ2-1; clone size: NA; D gene: NA; CDR3 protein: CASSQERREREQFF; CDR3 DNA: TGTGCCAGCAGCCAAGAAAGACGTGAGCGGGAGCAGTTCTTC
V gene: TRBV7-2; J gene: TRBJ2-7; clone size: few; D gene: TRBD2; CDR3 protein: CASSLVASGTLGNEQYF; CDR3 DNA: TGTGCCAGCAGCTTAGTCGCTAGCGGGACCCTAGGGAACGAGCAGTACTTC
V gene: TRBV3-1; J gene: TRBJ2-1; clone size: few; D gene: NA; CDR3 protein: CASSQVGLAVNEQFF; CDR3 DNA: TGTGCCAGCAGCCAAGTTGGCCTAGCAGTTAATGAGCAGTTCTTC
V gene: TRBV7-3; J gene: TRBJ1-6; clone size: few; D gene: NA; CDR3 protein: CASSVDGYNSPLHF; CDR3 DNA: TGTGCCAGCAGCGTGGACGGTTATAATTCACCCCTCCACTTT
V gene: TRBV6-6; J gene: TRBJ1-3; clone size: NA; D gene: NA; CDR3 protein: CASSLDGNSGNTIYF; CDR3 DNA: TGTGCCAGCAGTTTGGACGGAAACTCTGGAAACACCATATATTTT
V gene: TRBV5-4; J gene: TRBJ2-3; clone size: few; D gene: NA; CDR3 protein: CASSLRTTTDTQYF; CDR3 DNA: TGTGCCAGCAGCTTAAGGACGACCACAGATACGCAGTATTTT
V gene: TRBV12-3/TRBV12-4; J gene: TRBJ1-2; clone size: many; D gene: TRBD1; CDR3 protein: CASSFPPGGRYGYTF; CDR3 DNA: TGTGCCAGCAGTTTCCCCCCAGGGGGCCGCTATGGCTACACCTTC
V gene: TRBV2; J gene: TRBJ2-5; clone size: NA; D gene: NA; CDR3 protein: CASCREETQYF; CDR3 DNA: TGTGCCAGCTGTCGGGAAGAGACCCAGTACTTC
V gene: TRBV7-2; J gene: TRBJ2-5; clone size: many; D gene: TRBD2; CDR3 protein: CASSLIGGSLQETQYF; CDR3 DNA: TGTGCCAGCAGCTTAATTGGCGGGAGCCTGCAAGAGACCCAGTACTTC
V gene: TRBV4-2; J gene: TRBJ2-3; clone size: NA; D gene: NA; CDR3 protein: CASSQDPAGASSISTDTQYF; CDR3 DNA: TGTGCCAGCAGCCAAGATCCAGCAGGGGCCTCCTCGATCAGCACAGATACGCAGTATTTT
V gene: TRBV12-3/TRBV12-4; J gene: TRBJ2-7; clone size: many; D gene: NA; CDR3 protein: CASSFGQALYEQYF; CDR3 DNA: TGTGCCAGCAGTTTCGGGCAGGCCCTCTACGAGCAGTACTTC
V gene: TRBV21-1; J gene: TRBJ2-2; clone size: NA; D gene: NA; CDR3 protein: CATPGLAGATGELFF; CDR3 DNA: TGTGCCACCCCGGGACTAGCGGGAGCCACCGGGGAGCTGTTTTTT
V gene: TRBV14; J gene: TRBJ2-7; clone size: many; D gene: NA; CDR3 protein: CASSLGSEYYEQYF; CDR3 DNA: TGTGCCAGCAGTCTAGGAAGCGAGTACTACGAGCAGTACTTC
V gene: TRBV4-3; J gene: TRBJ2-1; clone size: many; D gene: NA; CDR3 protein: CASSQDWARHGEQFF; CDR3 DNA: TGCGCCAGCAGCCAAGACTGGGCCCGCCATGGTGAGCAGTTCTTC
V gene: TRBV5-1; J gene: TRBJ1-6; clone size: many; D gene: NA; CDR3 protein: CASTITQGNSPLHF; CDR3 DNA: TGCGCCAGCACCATCACCCAGGGCAATTCACCCCTCCACTTT
V gene: TRBV30; J gene: TRBJ1-1; clone size: many; D gene: NA; CDR3 protein: CAWSELGNTEAFF; CDR3 DNA: TGTGCCTGGAGTGAGTTGGGGAACACTGAAGCTTTCTTT
V gene: TRBV6-1; J gene: TRBJ2-3; clone size: many; D gene: NA; CDR3 protein: CASSAIRTDTQYF; CDR3 DNA: TGTGCCAGCAGCGCCATCCGCACAGATACGCAGTATTTT
V gene: TRBV19; J gene: TRBJ1-2; clone size: many; D gene: NA; CDR3 protein: CASSIDLQTGTTYGYTF; CDR3 DNA: TGTGCCAGTAGTATAGATCTCCAAACCGGGACAACATATGGCTACACCTTC
V gene: TRBV20-1; J gene: TRBJ2-3; clone size: NA; D gene: TRBD2; CDR3 protein: CSAALGLAGGGTDTQYF; CDR3 DNA: TGCAGTGCGGCCTTGGGGCTAGCGGGAGGAGGTACAGATACGCAGTATTTT
V gene: TRBV6-5; J gene: TRBJ2-6; clone size: few; D gene: TRBD1; CDR3 protein: CASQLTTGAGANVLTF; CDR3 DNA: TGTGCCAGCCAGTTAACGACAGGGGCTGGGGCCAACGTCCTGACTTTC
V gene: TRBV20-1; J gene: TRBJ2-3; clone size: few; D gene: NA; CDR3 protein: CSAVGLGDTQYF; CDR3 DNA: TGCAGTGCTGTAGGCCTCGGAGATACGCAGTATTTT
V gene: TRBV10-3; J gene: TRBJ1-3; clone size: NA; D gene: NA; CDR3 protein: CAISPMVGRGNTIYF; CDR3 DNA: TGTGCCATCAGCCCTATGGTGGGACGAGGAAACACCATATATTTT
V gene: TRBV4-1; J gene: TRBJ2-5; clone size: NA; D gene: TRBD2; CDR3 protein: CASSQGATSGQETQYF; CDR3 DNA: TGCGCCAGCAGCCAAGGGGCTACTAGCGGACAAGAGACCCAGTACTTC
V gene: TRBV6-2/TRBV6-3; J gene: TRBJ2-6; clone size: NA; D gene: NA; CDR3 protein: CASSYIKGWRSGANVLTF; CDR3 DNA: TGTGCCAGCAGTTACATTAAGGGGTGGCGCTCTGGGGCCAACGTCCTGACTTTC
V gene: TRBV21-1; J gene: TRBJ2-1; clone size: many; D gene: NA; CDR3 protein: CASSSHTRGTRSYNEQFF; CDR3 DNA: TGTGCCAGCAGCAGTCATACGAGAGGAACCCGCTCCTACAATGAGCAGTTCTTC
V gene: TRBV6-2/TRBV6-3; J gene: TRBJ1-4; clone size: many; D gene: NA; CDR3 protein: CASSTGEKLFF; CDR3 DNA: TGTGCCAGCAGTACCGGAGAAAAACTGTTTTTT
V gene: TRBV6-2/TRBV6-3; J gene: TRBJ2-1; clone size: NA; D gene: NA; CDR3 protein: CASTHRVRENNEQFF; CDR3 DNA: TGTGCCAGCACCCACCGAGTCAGAGAAAACAATGAGCAGTTCTTC
V gene: TRBV19; J gene: TRBJ2-1; clone size: many; D gene: NA; CDR3 protein: CASSVDHLLGQFF; CDR3 DNA: TGTGCCAGTAGTGTTGACCACCTACTAGGGCAGTTCTTC
V gene: TRBV5-1; J gene: TRBJ1-1; clone size: NA; D gene: TRBD1; CDR3 protein: CASSFVGQGRTEAFF; CDR3 DNA: TGCGCCAGCAGCTTTGTAGGACAGGGAAGGACTGAAGCTTTCTTT
V gene: TRBV20-1; J gene: TRBJ2-4; clone size: many; D gene: NA; CDR3 protein: CSAGGAGWQNIQYF; CDR3 DNA: TGCAGTGCCGGCGGTGCAGGGTGGCAAAACATTCAGTACTTC
V gene: TRBV7-7; J gene: TRBJ2-2; clone size: many; D gene: NA; CDR3 protein: CASSLVPVANTGELFF; CDR3 DNA: TGTGCTAGCAGCTTAGTGCCCGTAGCGAACACCGGGGAGCTGTTTTTT
V gene: TRBV7-8; J gene: TRBJ2-2; clone size: few; D gene: TRBD2; CDR3 protein: CASSRVSGRVGGELFF; CDR3 DNA: TGTGCCAGCAGCCGAGTAAGCGGGAGGGTCGGCGGGGAGCTGTTTTTT
V gene: TRBV29-1; J gene: TRBJ2-1; clone size: many; D gene: NA; CDR3 protein: CSAGEGLYNEQFF; CDR3 DNA: TGCAGCGCCGGAGAAGGCCTATACAATGAGCAGTTCTTC
V gene: TRBV4-3; J gene: TRBJ2-1; clone size: NA; D gene: NA; CDR3 protein: CASSRGNQAYNEQFF; CDR3 DNA: TGCGCCAGCAGCCGGGGGAACCAGGCCTACAATGAGCAGTTCTTC
V gene: TRBV11-2; J gene: TRBJ2-1; clone size: many; D gene: TRBD2; CDR3 protein: CASSLEGLADNEQFF; CDR3 DNA: TGTGCCAGCAGCTTGGAGGGACTAGCAGACAATGAGCAGTTCTTC
V gene: TRBV7-2; J gene: TRBJ2-2; clone size: NA; D gene: NA; CDR3 protein: CASSWRDGNTGELFF; CDR3 DNA: TGTGCCAGCAGCTGGAGGGACGGTAACACCGGGGAGCTGTTTTTT
V gene: TRBV15; J gene: TRBJ2-5; clone size: NA; D gene: TRBD1; CDR3 protein: CATSRTRTGRETQYF; CDR3 DNA: TGTGCCACCAGCAGAACCCGGACAGGCAGAGAGACCCAGTACTTC
V gene: TRBV7-9; J gene: TRBJ2-1; clone size: NA; D gene: NA; CDR3 protein: CASSLPLGWGYNEQFF; CDR3 DNA: TGTGCCAGCAGCCTCCCCCTTGGTTGGGGCTACAATGAGCAGTTCTTC
V gene: TRBV5-1; J gene: TRBJ2-7; clone size: many; D gene: TRBD2; CDR3 protein: CASSPWAGVGYEQYF; CDR3 DNA: TGCGCCAGCAGCCCTTGGGCGGGGGTCGGCTACGAGCAGTACTTC
V gene: TRBV5-1; J gene: TRBJ1-1; clone size: NA; D gene: NA; CDR3 protein: CASSSTGTAYTEAFF; CDR3 DNA: TGCGCCAGCAGCTCCACGGGGACGGCCTACACTGAAGCTTTCTTT
V gene: TRBV12-3/TRBV12-4; J gene: TRBJ2-7; clone size: many; D gene: NA; CDR3 protein: CASSKAGTSHEQYF; CDR3 DNA: TGTGCCAGCAGCAAAGCCGGGACAAGCCACGAGCAGTACTTC
V gene: TRBV15; J gene: TRBJ2-5; clone size: NA; D gene: NA; CDR3 protein: CATSREWEETQYF; CDR3 DNA: TGTGCCACCAGCAGAGAATGGGAAGAGACCCAGTACTTC
V gene: TRBV5-4; J gene: TRBJ2-7; clone size: few; D gene: NA; CDR3 protein: CASSLPPSYEQYF; CDR3 DNA: TGTGCCAGCAGCTTGCCTCCGTCCTACGAGCAGTACTTC
V gene: TRBV29-1; J gene: TRBJ1-2; clone size: few; D gene: NA; CDR3 protein: CSVEEGTKRDYGYTF; CDR3 DNA: TGCAGCGTTGAAGAGGGCACAAAGAGGGACTATGGCTACACCTTC
V gene: TRBV7-9; J gene: TRBJ1-1; clone size: few; D gene: NA; CDR3 protein: CASSLSYGERTEAFF; CDR3 DNA: TGTGCCAGCAGCTTAAGCTATGGCGAGCGCACTGAAGCTTTCTTT
V gene: TRBV5-1; J gene: TRBJ2-5; clone size: few; D gene: TRBD2; CDR3 protein: CASRRASGALGGDQYF; CDR3 DNA: TGCGCCAGCAGGAGGGCTAGCGGGGCCCTGGGAGGGGACCAGTACTTC
V gene: TRBV6-6; J gene: TRBJ2-5; clone size: many; D gene: NA; CDR3 protein: CASSYGGAETQYF; CDR3 DNA: TGTGCCAGCAGCTATGGGGGGGCAGAGACCCAGTACTTC
V gene: TRBV7-2; J gene: TRBJ2-1; clone size: many; D gene: TRBD2; CDR3 protein: CASSPTSGTPFF; CDR3 DNA: TGTGCCAGCAGCCCAACTAGCGGGACACCGTTCTTC